This T cell receptor beta chain stems from a study of CD8 T cells in Susac syndrome. This clonotype appeared a single time. Its specificity is not known. Overall study findings and caveats: Only a relatively small number of individuals were included in the TCR sequencing and HLA analysis.

RNA amounts of about 0.5 to 1 ug underwent reverse transcription with random hexamers. Using its own MiXCR run on the immunoSEQ multiplex PCR reads, TCRdb lists one record per CDR3 protein. The data contain approximately 220,000 distinct CDR3 sequences, around 90% of them singletons. Sequencing was performed on CD8+ T cells from PBMCs. This TCR came from a human donor with multiple sclerosis.

CDR3 protein: CASRSLAGGYNEQFF. The CDR3 coding sequence is TGTGCCAGCAGAAGCCTAGCGGGGGGATACAATGAGCAGTTCTTC. The chain uses TRBV3-1 and TRBJ2-1; 11 nucleotides match TRBD2. CDR3 length equals 15 residues. V shed 6 bases, J shed 4 bases, and the junction held 5 bases outside the gene matches. Germline CDR1 LGHDT, CDR2 YNNKEL (reference sequence).